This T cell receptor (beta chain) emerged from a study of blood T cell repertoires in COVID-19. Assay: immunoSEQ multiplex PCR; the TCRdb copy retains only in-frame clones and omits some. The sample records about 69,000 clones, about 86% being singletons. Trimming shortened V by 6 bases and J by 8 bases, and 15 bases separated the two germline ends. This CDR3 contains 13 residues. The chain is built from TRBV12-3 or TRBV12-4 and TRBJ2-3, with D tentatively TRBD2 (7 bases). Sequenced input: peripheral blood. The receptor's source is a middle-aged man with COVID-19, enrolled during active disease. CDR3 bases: TGTGCCAGCAGGGCTGGGGGGGCCGGTACGCAGTATTTT. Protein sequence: CASRAGGAGTQYF.